The 32 T cell receptor beta chains reported below all come from one sample, sequenced in a study of cytomegalovirus exposure and HLA in healthy donors. Only in-frame clones appear in the TCRdb table, and some are missing; sequencing was by immunoSEQ multiplex PCR. Counted here are around 300,000 clones, 88% occurring once; the ten biggest clones make up about 0.96%. Source material: PBMCs. All receptors derive from a man under 40 in good health and CMV-seronegative.

The rearrangement uses TRBV5-1 and TRBJ2-1, with TRBD2 matching over 7 bases. Trimming cost V 4 bases and J 3 bases; bases outside gene matches: 10. The CDR3 is 16 amino acids. Germline V gene sequence: CDR1 SGHRS, CDR2 YFSETQ. The CDR3 DNA follows: TGCGCCAGCAGCCCGTTTGGGAGCGGGAACTACAATGAGCAGTTCTTC. Translated, it gives CASSPFGSGNYNEQFF.

This clone was seen a single time. This rearrangement joins TRBV18 to TRBJ1-4, with 9 bases matching TRBD1. The J segment lost 4 bases and the V segment lost 5 bases, leaving 2 bases of the junction unmatched. Germline assignment: CDR1 KGHSH and CDR2 LQKENI. CDR3 length: 14 amino acids. CDR3 region: CASSTGGLNEKLFF. CDR3 nucleotide sequence: TGTGCCAGCTCAACAGGGGGCCTTAATGAAAAACTGTTTTTT.

V is TRBV6-5 and J is TRBJ1-1; 7 nucleotides align to TRBD1. The CDR3 consists of 13 residues. Unmatched junction bases numbered 6, after V lost 7 bases and J lost 4 bases. Per germline, CDR1 MNHEY and CDR2 SVGAGI. The CDR3 DNA follows: TGTGCCAGCACTCAAACAGGGGCCACTGAAGCTTTCTTT. Its protein is CASTQTGATEAFF.

CDR3 DNA: TGTGCCAGCAGCTTAGGTGGGATACGACAGGGGCGGAACACTGAAGCTTTCTTT. Protein: CASSLGGIRQGRNTEAFF. The genes are TRBV7-2 and TRBJ1-1; TRBD1 matches at 8 bases. V shed 1 base and J 1 base; nucleotides not matched to a gene: 11. Germline values: CDR1 SGHTA, CDR2 FQGNSA. The CDR3 consists of 18 residues.

The V gene is TRBV7-8, the J gene TRBJ2-7, with 8 bases fitting TRBD2. Unmatched junction bases numbered 13, after V lost 2 bases and J lost 7 bases. The CDR3 is 16 amino acids. Germline V CDR1 and CDR2: SGHVS, FQNEAQ. The CDR3: CASSLRAGGPPGEQYF. Written as DNA, the CDR3 is TGTGCCAGCAGCTTACGGGCGGGGGGCCCCCCCGGGGAGCAGTACTTC. The entire variable domain, with the rest obtained from reference TRBV7-8 and TRBJ2-7, is as follows: GAGVSQSPRYKVAKRGQDVALRCDPISGHVSLFWYQQALGQGPEFLTYFQNEAQLDKSGLPSDRFFAERPEGSVSTLKIQRTQQEDSAVYLCASSLRAGGPPGEQYFGPGTRLTVT.

The V call is TRBV6-5, the J call TRBJ2-7; TRBD2 agrees at 7 bases. Trimming at V came to 4 bases and at J to 4 bases, leaving 10 bases not matched to a gene. The CDR3 spans 15 residues. Looked up from germline, CDR1 is MNHEY and CDR2 is SVGAGI. The CDR3 DNA reads TGTGCCAGCAGTTCTCGCTTAGCGGGTGTTTACGAGCAGTACTTC. Amino acids: CASSSRLAGVYEQYF.

The chain carries TRBV7-9 and TRBJ1-2; 10 bases line up with TRBD1. This CDR3 has 17 amino acids. J was trimmed by 4 bases and V by 5 bases; bases with no gene match: 13. Germline V gene data show CDR1 as SEHNR and CDR2 as FQNEAQ (reference sequence). CDR3 residues: CASSQSGTGEMGYGYTF. The CDR3 region has the DNA TGTGCCAGCAGCCAGTCCGGGACAGGGGAAATGGGCTATGGCTACACCTTC.

This clone appeared a few times. The chain combines TRBV4-3 with TRBJ2-7; TRBD1 is a possible D gene (5 bases). V was clipped by 2 bases and J by 7 bases, with 15 bases between them. The CDR3 sequence is 14 residues long. Per the germline V gene, CDR1 is LGHNA and CDR2 is YSLEER. In DNA, the CDR3 is TGCGCCAGCAGCCAACTATTAGCTTCAGGGGAGCAGTACTTC. Amino acid sequence: CASSQLLASGEQYF.

CDR3 sequence reads: CASGPTGVLLANTGELFF. As DNA, the CDR3 is TGTGCCAGCGGACCGACAGGGGTACTACTCGCGAACACCGGGGAGCTGTTTTTT. The chain couples TRBV28 to TRBJ2-2, with 8 bases that match TRBD1. Germline V gene lookup returns CDR1 MDHEN and CDR2 SYDVKM. Germline trimming cut 8 bases from V and 0 bases from J; bases unmatched to any gene: 14. The CDR3 consists of 18 residues. The full variable domain, its missing parts supplied by reference TRBV28 and TRBJ2-2, is DVKVTQSSRYLVKRTGEKVFLECVQDMDHENMFWYRQDPGLGLRLIYFSYDVKMKEKGDIPEGYSVSREKKERFSLILESASTNQTSMYLCASGPTGVLLANTGELFFGEGSRLTVL.

In DNA form, the CDR3 reads TGTGCCACCAGCAGAGACCCCGCAGGACAATCAAACACTGAAGCTTTCTTT. As protein: CATSRDPAGQSNTEAFF. The chain employs TRBV15 and TRBJ1-1; D is perhaps TRBD1 (5 bases). Germline assignment: CDR1 LNHNV and CDR2 YYDKDF (reference sequence). This CDR3 is 17 amino acids long. V lost 0 bases and J lost 2, with 16 bases in between. Full variable domain (outside the CDR3, taken from reference TRBV15 and TRBJ1-1): DAMVIQNPRYQVTQFGKPVTLSCSQTLNHNVMYWYQQKSSQAPKLLFHYYDKDFNNEADTPDNFQSRRPNTSFCFLDIRSPGLGDTAMYLCATSRDPAGQSNTEAFFGQGTRLTVV.

The CDR3 here is CASSAITGVMNTEAFF. The DNA for the CDR3 is TGTGCCAGCAGCGCGATAACAGGGGTCATGAACACTGAAGCTTTCTTT. The rearrangement joins TRBV5-5 to TRBJ1-1, with TRBD1 identical over 7 bases. V lost 4 bases and J lost 0; bases outside the gene matches: 9. The CDR3 is 16 residues long. Looked up from germline, CDR1 is SGHKS and CDR2 is YYEKEE (reference sequence).

The gene calls are TRBV27 and TRBJ2-7; D not certain. The germline gives CDR1 MNHEY, CDR2 SMNVEV (reference sequence). Trimming stripped 2 bases from V and 0 bases from J, with 11 bases between. The CDR3 totals 15 residues. The CDR3 DNA is TGTGCCAGCAGTTTAACGTCCTTGAGCTCCTACGAGCAGTACTTC. The encoded protein is CASSLTSLSSYEQYF.

The chain is built from TRBV5-6 and TRBJ2-7, with D possibly being TRBD1 (6 bases). Germline V gene data show CDR1 as SGHDT and CDR2 as YYEEEE. V shed 4 bases and J shed 6 bases, with 17 bases lying between them. The CDR3 totals 14 residues. The CDR3 nucleotides are TGTGCCAGCAGCGGGGGCCCTCCCGGGTCCGAGCAGTACTTC. Its protein is CASSGGPPGSEQYF. Full variable domain (remainder filled in from reference TRBV5-6 and TRBJ2-7): DAGVTQSPTHLIKTRGQQVTLRCSPKSGHDTVSWYQQALGQGPQFIFQYYEEEERQRGNFPDRFSGHQFPNYSSELNVNALLLGDSALYLCASSGGPPGSEQYFGPGTRLTVT.

The rearrangement joins TRBV27 to TRBJ2-5; 7 positions agree with TRBD1. This CDR3 comprises 16 residues. Germline V gene lookup returns CDR1 MNHEY and CDR2 SMNVEV (reference sequence). J gave up 3 bases and V 6 bases, and 13 bases lay outside the gene matches. DNA for the CDR3: TGTGCCAGCAGGGTAGGGGGCGGTTGGCCGAAAGAGACCCAGTACTTC. This sequence encodes CASRVGGGWPKETQYF.

The sample holds a few counts of this clone. Different DNA sequences within this sample yield the same CDR3. The CDR3 region has the DNA TGTGCCACCAGCAGAGACCGCGGCGACGAGCAGTACTTC. This codes for CATSRDRGDEQYF. The chain recombines TRBV15 with TRBJ2-7; no definite D call. The CDR3 has 13 residues. The V and J ends lost 0 bases and 5 bases respectively, with 8 bases between them. Germline CDR1 LNHNV, CDR2 YYDKDF (reference sequence).

The chain carries TRBV7-8 and TRBJ1-1; D is ambiguous. The V end lost 6 bases, the J end lost 1 base, and 9 bases lay between the germline ends. CDR1 SGHVS and CDR2 FQNEAQ come from the germline V gene. The CDR3 runs 13 residues. CDR3: CASSNSPNTEAFF. The CDR3 DNA sequence: TGTGCCAGCAGTAACAGCCCGAACACTGAAGCTTTCTTT. Combining the CDR3 with reference TRBV7-8 and TRBJ1-1 gives the whole variable domain GAGVSQSPRYKVAKRGQDVALRCDPISGHVSLFWYQQALGQGPEFLTYFQNEAQLDKSGLPSDRFFAERPEGSVSTLKIQRTQQEDSAVYLCASSNSPNTEAFFGQGTRLTVV.

The genes are TRBV25-1 and TRBJ2-1; 7 bases are shared with TRBD2. This CDR3 has 13 amino acids. CDR1 MGHDK and CDR2 SYGVNS come from the germline V gene. The V segment lost 6 bases and the J segment 7 bases; nucleotides outside the gene matches: 6. This CDR3 is CASSAGDWNEQFF. The CDR3, as DNA: TGTGCCAGCAGCGCGGGGGATTGGAATGAGCAGTTCTTC.

This clone was recorded only once. V is TRBV4-3 and J is TRBJ2-2; 10 bases agree with TRBD1. Looked up from germline, CDR1 is LGHNA and CDR2 is YSLEER. With 6 bases clipped from V and 5 bases from J, the junction kept 6 bases outside the gene matches. The CDR3 is made up of 15 amino acids. Here the CDR3 DNA reads TGCGCCAGCAGGACAGGGGGCGCAGGGACCGGGGAGCTGTTTTTT. Its translation is CASRTGGAGTGELFF.

J is TRBJ1-1 and V is TRBV29-1; 9 bases are shared with TRBD1. The CDR3 runs to 14 residues. The V and J ends lost 6 bases and 3 bases, in that order; junction bases with no gene match: 8. The germline CDR1 and CDR2 sequences are SQVTM and ANQGSEA. CDR3: CSVSDRGLYTEAFF. The CDR3 DNA sequence: TGCAGCGTGTCGGACAGGGGTTTATACACTGAAGCTTTCTTT.

This chain joins TRBV4-1 and TRBJ1-5; D remains unclear. Per germline, CDR1 MGHRA and CDR2 YSYEKL. V was cut by 4 bases and J by 2 bases, with 9 bases left in between. The CDR3 covers 14 residues. CDR3 protein: CASSPRFGNQPQHF. In nucleotides, the CDR3 is TGCGCCAGCAGCCCCCGGTTCGGCAATCAGCCCCAGCATTTT.

This rearrangement joins TRBV7-8 to TRBJ1-1; tentatively, D is TRBD1 (5 bases). CDR1 SGHVS and CDR2 FQNEAQ come from the germline V gene. The germline V and J ends were trimmed by 1 base and 8 bases, with 8 bases remaining between them. The CDR3 is made up of 12 amino acids. The CDR3 sequence: CASSLGTREAFF. The DNA for the CDR3 is TGTGCCAGCAGCTTAGGGACACGAGAAGCTTTCTTT.

The table lists this clone with a few counts. J is TRBJ2-3 and V is TRBV7-2; 10 nucleotides line up with TRBD2. Germline trimming cut 4 bases from V and 2 bases from J; bases unmatched to any gene: 3. The CDR3 has 15 amino acids. Germline assignment: CDR1 SGHTA and CDR2 FQGNSA. The CDR3 bases are TGTGCCAGCAGCTGGACTAGCGGATACACAGATACGCAGTATTTT. It is translated as CASSWTSGYTDTQYF. Combining the CDR3 with reference TRBV7-2 and TRBJ2-3 gives the whole variable domain GAGVSQSPSNKVTEKGKDVELRCDPISGHTALYWYRQSLGQGLEFLIYFQGNSAPDKSGLPSDRFSAERTGGSVSTLTIQRTQQEDSAVYLCASSWTSGYTDTQYFGPGTRLTVL.

The chain links TRBV9 to TRBJ2-1, with D uncertain. Trimming removed 3 bases at V and 5 bases at J, with 6 bases between. The CDR3 has 12 residues. Germline assignment: CDR1 SGDLS and CDR2 YYNGEE. CDR3 region: CASSESNNEQFF. Here the CDR3 DNA reads TGTGCCAGCAGCGAGAGTAACAATGAGCAGTTCTTC. The full variable domain, completed using reference TRBV9 and TRBJ2-1, is DSGVTQTPKHLITATGQRVTLRCSPRSGDLSVYWYQQSLDQGLQFLIQYYNGEERAKGNILERFSAQQFPDLHSELNLSSLELGDSALYFCASSESNNEQFFGPGTRLTVL.

This sequence joins TRBV27 and TRBJ2-7, with D perhaps TRBD2 (5 bases). CDR3 length: 14 residues. The germline CDR1 and CDR2 sequences are MNHEY and SMNVEV (reference sequence). The germline V and J ends were trimmed by 8 bases and 7 bases, with 21 bases remaining between them. CDR3 nucleotides: TGTGCCAGCGCAAAAGGGTCTGAGGGCTGGGAGCAGTACTTC. Translation gives CASAKGSEGWEQYF.

This clone was observed a single time. The chain uses TRBV5-1 and TRBJ2-6; D is uncertain. Germline V lookup: CDR1 SGHRS, CDR2 YFSETQ. V was trimmed by 0 bases and J by 1 base, leaving 14 bases between them. CDR3 length equals 18 residues. The CDR3 nucleotides read TGCGCCAGCAGCTTGGTCGTTAGTACGTGGTCTGGGGCCAACGTCCTGACTTTC. Protein: CASSLVVSTWSGANVLTF. Filled out from reference TRBV5-1 and TRBJ2-6, the complete variable domain reads KAGVTQTPRYLIKTRGQQVTLSCSPISGHRSVSWYQQTPGQGLQFLFEYFSETQRNKGNFPGRFSGRQFSNSRSEMNVSTLELGDSALYLCASSLVVSTWSGANVLTFGAGSRLTVL.

The chain uses TRBV28 and TRBJ1-5; maybe TRBD1 (5 bases). The CDR3 totals 16 residues. V was shortened by 6 bases and J by 5 bases, with 20 bases between the two germline ends. CDR1 and CDR2 from the germline V gene are MDHEN and SYDVKM. CDR3: CASRPGVDRPYQPQHF. CDR3 nucleotide sequence: TGTGCCAGCAGACCGGGGGTAGACAGACCCTATCAGCCCCAGCATTTT.

The chain recombines TRBV15 with TRBJ1-5, with a weak D call TRBD1 (5 bases). V dropped 1 base and J dropped 1 base, with 14 bases sitting between them. The CDR3 extends over 17 amino acids. Germline CDR1 and CDR2: LNHNV and YYDKDF (reference sequence). This CDR3 is CATSRGGTQGSNQPQHF. The CDR3 nucleotides are TGTGCCACCAGCAGAGGGGGGACTCAGGGAAGCAATCAGCCCCAGCATTTT.

The rearrangement joins TRBV5-1 to TRBJ2-6; the D is unclear. From germline, CDR1 is SGHRS and CDR2 YFSETQ. V was cut by 1 base and J by 2 bases, with 7 bases left in between. The CDR3 consists of 15 residues. The CDR3 DNA follows: TGCGCCAGCAGCTTGTTGGGCGCTGGGGCCAACGTCCTGACTTTC. Translation gives CASSLLGAGANVLTF.

V usage is TRBV7-9 and J usage is TRBJ2-3, with 14 bases lining up with TRBD2. Germline V gene data show CDR1 as SEHNR and CDR2 as FQNEAQ (reference sequence). V was clipped by 3 bases and J by 5 bases; unmatched bases: 4. The CDR3 contains 16 residues. The CDR3 DNA is TGTGCCAGCAGCTTGGGACTAGCGGGGGAGATAGATACGCAGTATTTT. Translated: CASSLGLAGEIDTQYF.

The rearrangement uses TRBV5-1 and TRBJ1-2; D not certain. The CDR3 consists of 12 residues. CDR1 and CDR2 from the germline V gene are SGHRS and YFSETQ. Deletions cut 0 bases from V and 7 bases from J, with 7 bases between. In DNA, the CDR3 is TGCGCCAGCAGCTTGGATACGGGTGGCTACACCTTC. Its protein product is CASSLDTGGYTF. Full variable domain (outside the CDR3, taken from reference TRBV5-1 and TRBJ1-2): KAGVTQTPRYLIKTRGQQVTLSCSPISGHRSVSWYQQTPGQGLQFLFEYFSETQRNKGNFPGRFSGRQFSNSRSEMNVSTLELGDSALYLCASSLDTGGYTFGSGTRLTVV.

The chain has TRBV10-3 and TRBJ2-1, with 10 nucleotides matching TRBD2. The CDR3 extends over 16 amino acids. Unmatched junction bases numbered 5, after V lost 2 bases and J lost 4 bases. Germline lookup yields CDR1 ENHRY and CDR2 SYGVKD. CDR3 in DNA: TGTGCCATCAGTGAGCCCCCAGCGGGGGGGTACAATGAGCAGTTCTTC. As protein: CAISEPPAGGYNEQFF.

The rearrangement joins TRBV18 to TRBJ1-4; D not resolved. Trimming removed 3 bases from V and 0 bases from J, with 11 bases in between. Germline loops: CDR1 KGHSH, CDR2 LQKENI. The CDR3 has 16 amino acids. DNA for the CDR3: TGTGCCAGCTCACCCGACATCATACCAACTAATGAAAAACTGTTTTTT. Its protein is CASSPDIIPTNEKLFF.